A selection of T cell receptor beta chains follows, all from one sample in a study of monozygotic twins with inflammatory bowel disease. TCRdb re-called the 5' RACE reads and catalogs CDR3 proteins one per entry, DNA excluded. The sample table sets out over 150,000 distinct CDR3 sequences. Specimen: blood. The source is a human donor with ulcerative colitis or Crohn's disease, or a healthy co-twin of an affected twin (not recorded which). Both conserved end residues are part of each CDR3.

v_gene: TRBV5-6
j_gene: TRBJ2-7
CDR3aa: CASSDRLQTYEQYF

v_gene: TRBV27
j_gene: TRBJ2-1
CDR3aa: CASSWTSPEDNEQFF

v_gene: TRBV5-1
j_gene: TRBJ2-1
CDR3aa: CASSLDSQGNNEQFF

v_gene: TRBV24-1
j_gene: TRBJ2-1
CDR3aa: CATRGTGVGNEQFF

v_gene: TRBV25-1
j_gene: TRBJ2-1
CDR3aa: CASSVGLPRYNEQFF

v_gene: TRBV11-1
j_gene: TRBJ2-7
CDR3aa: CASSLVTGGDEQYF

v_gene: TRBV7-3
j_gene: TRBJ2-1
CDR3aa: CASSSRGRDNEQFF

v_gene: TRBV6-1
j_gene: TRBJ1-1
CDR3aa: CASSRGHLNTEAFF

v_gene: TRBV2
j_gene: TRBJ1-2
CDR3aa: CASSEVQGGGYGYTF

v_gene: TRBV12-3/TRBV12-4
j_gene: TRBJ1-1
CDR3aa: CASSFRGAATEAFF

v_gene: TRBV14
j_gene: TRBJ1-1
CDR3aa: CASSQDLIGGEAFF

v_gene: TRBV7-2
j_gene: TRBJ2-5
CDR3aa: CASSIQETQYF

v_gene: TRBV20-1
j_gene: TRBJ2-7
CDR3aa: CSARGRRWGPSDEQYF

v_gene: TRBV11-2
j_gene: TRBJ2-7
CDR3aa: CASSLVTGVRYEQYF

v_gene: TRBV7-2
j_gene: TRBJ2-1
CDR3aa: CASSLLQYNEQFF

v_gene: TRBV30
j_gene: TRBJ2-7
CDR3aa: CAWSYSGGSYEQYF

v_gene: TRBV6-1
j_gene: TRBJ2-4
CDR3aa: CASPGPWDIQYF

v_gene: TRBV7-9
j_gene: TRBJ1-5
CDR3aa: CASSLSRGPPNQPQHF

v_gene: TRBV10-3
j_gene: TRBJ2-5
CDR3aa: CAISGPSAAGQETQYF

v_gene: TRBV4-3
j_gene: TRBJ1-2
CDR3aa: CASSRGQGAYGYTF

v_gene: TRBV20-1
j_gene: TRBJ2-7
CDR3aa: CSGKSASGRNEQYF

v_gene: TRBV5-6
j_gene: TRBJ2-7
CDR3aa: CASSFPSAVYEQYF

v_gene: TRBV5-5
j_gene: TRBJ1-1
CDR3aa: CASSPPGGSMNTEAFF

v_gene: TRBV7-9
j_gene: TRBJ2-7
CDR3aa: CASSSTVDLYEQYF

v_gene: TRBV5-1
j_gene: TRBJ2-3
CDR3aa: CASSSFRDRGSDTQYF

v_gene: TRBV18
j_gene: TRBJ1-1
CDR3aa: CASSAQTDTEAFF

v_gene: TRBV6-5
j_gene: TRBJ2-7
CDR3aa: CASRHRGRGEQYF

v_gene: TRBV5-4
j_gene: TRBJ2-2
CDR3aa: CASSYPSGSTGELFF

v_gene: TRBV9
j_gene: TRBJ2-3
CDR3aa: CASNRQGLFADTQYF

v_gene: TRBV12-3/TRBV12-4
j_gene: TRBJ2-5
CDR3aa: CASTEGLSQYF

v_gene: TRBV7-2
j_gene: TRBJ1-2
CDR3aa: CASSSTRTTLRGYTF